The 4 T cell receptor beta chains given below trace back to one sample, sequenced in a study of human T cells and chemical hapten exposure. TCRdb processed the RACE reads anew with MiXCR; each CDR3 protein has one entry. Of 250,000 or so distinct CDR3 sequences in the sample, about 9% are singletons; the top ten hold over 2%. Time point: pre-sensitization, week 0. Treatment indicated: therapeutic diphenylcyclopropenone sensitization with weekly scalp DPC. The starting material was whole blood, obtained in connection with sensitization to the hapten diphenylcyclopropenone (DPC). The receptors stem from a woman aged 40-49 years with alopecia areata. Some clones in this sample may be carry-over from other donors' samples.

This clonotype was detected a few times. The chain links TRBV5-6 to TRBJ2-7, with D uncertain. This CDR3 region has 14 residues. The V and J ends lost 2 bases and 6 bases respectively, with 15 bases between them. CDR1 and CDR2 (germline): SGHDT, YYEEEE. CDR3 coding DNA: TGTGCCAGCAGCTTCTCCCCGATTAGAGGCGAGCAGTACTTC. Amino acid sequence: CASSFSPIRGEQYF. Together with reference TRBV5-6 and TRBJ2-7, the CDR3 gives the full variable domain: DAGVTQSPTHLIKTRGQQVTLRCSPKSGHDTVSWYQQALGQGPQFIFQYYEEEERQRGNFPDRFSGHQFPNYSSELNVNALLLGDSALYLCASSFSPIRGEQYFGPGTRLTVT.

Only a few counts were recorded for this clonotype. The rearrangement links TRBV27 to TRBJ2-7; 9 bases are a match to TRBD1. The ends lost 2 bases at V and 3 bases at J; junction bases unmatched: 5. Germline V CDR1 and CDR2: MNHEY, SMNVEV (reference sequence). CDR3 length equals 15 residues. The CDR3 bases are TGTGCCAGCAGTTTAACAGGGGGCTCAATCTACGAGCAGTACTTC. As protein: CASSLTGGSIYEQYF.

This clonotype was detected only a few times. In nucleotides, the CDR3 is TGCGCCAGCAGCTCGCTCGGACAGGCAGGGGGGAGCTCCTACAATGAGCAGTTCTTC. Its protein is CASSSLGQAGGSSYNEQFF. The chain uses TRBV5-1 and TRBJ2-1, with a tentative D call TRBD1 (7 bases). Between the trimmed V and J ends, which lost 3 bases and 0 bases, there was a span of 22 bases. The germline V gene encodes CDR1 SGHRS and CDR2 YFSETQ. The CDR3 consists of 19 residues.

Only a few counts were recorded for this clonotype. The gene calls are TRBV5-6 and TRBJ2-7, with unresolved D. Germline V gene lookup returns CDR1 SGHDT and CDR2 YYEEEE. The germline V and J ends were trimmed by 3 bases and 0 bases, with 4 bases remaining between them. This CDR3 is 12 amino acids long. CDR3 DNA sequence: TGTGCCAGCAGCTGGGGCTCCTACGAGCAGTACTTC. This codes for CASSWGSYEQYF.